This T cell receptor beta chain was identified in a study of shared clonotypes between healthy human individuals. Trimming left V 7 bases short and J 0 bases short, with 10 bases between. CDR1 and CDR2 from the germline V gene are MNHNY and SVGAGI (reference sequence). The CDR3 is 14 amino acids. Clones were read by immunoSEQ multiplex PCR, and TCRdb kept only the in-frame ones, dropping some. Of 550,000 to 700,000 clones listed, about 80% were seen once; the top ten hold around 1.8%. The clonotype originates from a woman aged 25 to 39 in good health. Sequenced material: memory CD4+ T cells sorted from blood. Regarding subset: CD45RA-negative fraction. The chain is built from TRBV6-6 and TRBJ1-3, with D tentatively TRBD1 (5 bases). CDR3 protein: CASTDTFSGNTIYF. DNA of the CDR3: TGTGCCAGCACGGACACCTTCTCTGGAAACACCATATATTTT.